This record covers a single T cell receptor (beta chain). The antigen is unknown. The data derive from a study of shared clonotypes between healthy human individuals. Findings and limits, study-wide: Read depth was anticipated to influence clonotype sharing among donors.

The CDR3 has 12 amino acids. V shed 4 bases, J shed 8 bases, and the junction held 4 bases outside the gene matches. CDR1 and CDR2 (germline): GTSNPN, SVGIG (reference sequence). PCR replicates from unsorted PBMC used about 300 ng DNA, and this amount was approximately 30,000 T cell genomes. The data were produced by immunoSEQ multiplex PCR, yet TCRdb's version contains in-frame clones alone and is incomplete. The table lists 400,000 to 600,000 clones, about 75% of them singletons. The receptor was derived from a woman aged 40 to 49 in good health. Some clones in this sample may be carry-over from other donors' samples. This chain joins TRBV30 and TRBJ1-4, with 7 bases that match TRBD1. Material for sequencing was PBMCs. The CDR3 region is CAWTGGREKLFF. CDR3 nucleotide sequence: TGTGCCTGGACAGGGGGAAGAGAAAAACTGTTTTTT.